This TCR beta chain was sequenced for a study of shared clonotypes between healthy human individuals. About this clone: Its antigen is currently unknown.

Study-wide findings and caveats: Only a few donors were included, so the genetic and exposure-history diversity represented was limited. Shared clonotypes across all four donors exceeded non-shared ones in generation probability.

The CDR3 contains 15 residues. V was pared by 0 bases and J by 5 bases, with 13 bases between. The V gene's germline CDR1 is MNHEY and CDR2 SVGAGI. Assay used: immunoSEQ multiplex PCR; TCRdb lists only in-frame clones, some missing. This sample yields around 370,000 clones, of which about 96% are seen a single time; 0.32% belongs to the top ten. The V and J genes are TRBV6-5 and TRBJ1-2; D gene uncertain. This TCR was sampled from a man aged 25-40 years in good health. Sequencing was done on a sample of memory CD8+ T cells sorted from blood. Subset here: CD45RO+ cells pooled with CCR7-negative TemRA cells. CDR3 residues: CASSYSSGRWYGYTF. In nucleotides, the CDR3 is TGTGCCAGCAGTTACTCTAGCGGACGTTGGTATGGCTACACCTTC.